Listed below are T cell receptor beta chains from one sample, sequenced in a study of shared clonotypes between healthy human individuals. Using immunoSEQ multiplex PCR, the repertoire was profiled, and TCRdb retains in-frame clones only, with some absent. The sample holds around 700,000 clones; roughly 78% are singletons and the top ten take under 2%. Sequenced: memory CD4+ T cells sorted from blood. These receptors came from a woman aged 25 to 39 in good health. Each CDR3 is given with its conserved first and last residue. Each record gives: J gene, D gene, clone size, V gene, CDR3 protein, CDR3 DNA. D genes are given only for firm matches. Expanded clones are given a class, and other clones once, few, many or no size at all.

j_call: TRBJ2-4
d_call: .
clone_size: .
v_call: TRBV25-1
cdr3_aa: CASSGVLEGENIQYF
cdr3_nt: TGTGCCAGCAGTGGGGTTCTGGAGGGGGAAAACATTCAGTACTTC

j_call: TRBJ1-2
d_call: .
clone_size: .
v_call: TRBV19
cdr3_aa: CASSPRQAPNYGYTF
cdr3_nt: TGTGCCAGTAGTCCCCGACAGGCTCCTAACTATGGCTACACCTTC

j_call: TRBJ2-3
d_call: .
clone_size: .
v_call: TRBV19
cdr3_aa: CASRLRGTSTDTQYF
cdr3_nt: TGTGCCAGTAGACTACGGGGGACTAGCACAGATACGCAGTATTTT

j_call: TRBJ2-3
d_call: .
clone_size: many
v_call: TRBV27
cdr3_aa: CASSYSRDGSTDTQYF
cdr3_nt: TGTGCCAGCAGTTACTCCCGGGACGGCAGCACAGATACGCAGTATTTT

j_call: TRBJ1-1
d_call: .
clone_size: .
v_call: TRBV21-1
cdr3_aa: CASSPARRNTEAFF
cdr3_nt: TGTGCCAGCAGTCCCGCACGGAGGAACACTGAAGCTTTCTTT

j_call: TRBJ2-4
d_call: .
clone_size: few
v_call: TRBV27
cdr3_aa: CATPPNPAKNIQYF
cdr3_nt: TGTGCCACCCCTCCTAACCCGGCCAAAAACATTCAGTACTTC

j_call: TRBJ1-5
d_call: .
clone_size: once
v_call: TRBV4-1
cdr3_aa: CASSQVGGNQPQHF
cdr3_nt: TGCGCCAGCAGCCAAGTAGGGGGGAATCAGCCCCAGCATTTT

j_call: TRBJ2-1
d_call: .
clone_size: .
v_call: TRBV7-2
cdr3_aa: CASSTQRDNEQFF
cdr3_nt: TGTGCCAGCAGCACACAGCGGGACAATGAGCAGTTCTTC

j_call: TRBJ1-5
d_call: TRBD1
clone_size: .
v_call: TRBV5-1
cdr3_aa: CASSPQGTDQPQHF
cdr3_nt: TGCGCCAGCAGCCCACAGGGGACCGATCAGCCCCAGCATTTT

j_call: TRBJ2-7
d_call: TRBD2
clone_size: .
v_call: TRBV5-1
cdr3_aa: CASSALAGPYEQYF
cdr3_nt: TGCGCCAGCAGCGCATTAGCGGGGCCCTACGAGCAGTACTTC

j_call: TRBJ2-7
d_call: TRBD1
clone_size: .
v_call: TRBV5-1
cdr3_aa: CASSSGTGGIEQYF
cdr3_nt: TGCGCCAGCAGCTCCGGGACAGGGGGGATCGAGCAGTACTTC

j_call: TRBJ1-5
d_call: .
clone_size: .
v_call: TRBV27
cdr3_aa: CASSAPPRGQPQHF
cdr3_nt: TGTGCCAGCAGTGCCCCCCCCAGGGGTCAGCCCCAGCATTTT

j_call: TRBJ2-5
d_call: .
clone_size: .
v_call: TRBV7-2
cdr3_aa: CASSLGQETQYF
cdr3_nt: TGTGCCAGCAGCTTAGGGCAAGAGACCCAGTACTTC

j_call: TRBJ2-1
d_call: TRBD2
clone_size: .
v_call: TRBV14
cdr3_aa: CASSQPGLVTQGRIREQFF
cdr3_nt: TGTGCCAGCAGCCAACCGGGACTAGTAACTCAGGGGCGGATCCGTGAGCAGTTCTTC

j_call: TRBJ1-2
d_call: .
clone_size: .
v_call: TRBV6-5
cdr3_aa: CASSYSSRVNGYTF
cdr3_nt: TGTGCCAGCAGTTACTCATCGAGGGTTAATGGCTACACCTTC

j_call: TRBJ2-7
d_call: .
clone_size: .
v_call: TRBV4-2
cdr3_aa: CASSQYTAGEQYF
cdr3_nt: TGTGCCAGCAGCCAATATACAGCTGGCGAGCAGTACTTC

j_call: TRBJ2-1
d_call: .
clone_size: .
v_call: TRBV7-7
cdr3_aa: CASSLTGYNEQFF
cdr3_nt: TGTGCCAGCAGCTTGACCGGATACAATGAGCAGTTCTTC

j_call: TRBJ2-1
d_call: .
clone_size: .
v_call: TRBV28
cdr3_aa: CASSLKPSAGQFF
cdr3_nt: TGTGCCAGCAGTTTAAAACCCTCGGCGGGGCAGTTCTTC

j_call: TRBJ2-3
d_call: .
clone_size: .
v_call: TRBV5-1
cdr3_aa: CASGKLAASTDTQYF
cdr3_nt: TGCGCCAGCGGAAAGCTGGCAGCTAGCACAGATACGCAGTATTTT

j_call: TRBJ1-2
d_call: .
clone_size: few
v_call: TRBV7-2
cdr3_aa: CASSADGYYGYTF
cdr3_nt: TGTGCCAGCAGCGCGGACGGTTACTATGGCTACACCTTC

j_call: TRBJ1-4
d_call: .
clone_size: few
v_call: TRBV4-2
cdr3_aa: CASSQASTTTNEKLFF
cdr3_nt: TGTGCCAGCAGCCAAGCGTCAACTACAACTAATGAAAAACTGTTTTTT

j_call: TRBJ2-1
d_call: .
clone_size: .
v_call: TRBV5-1
cdr3_aa: CASSREGTGEQFF
cdr3_nt: TGCGCCAGCAGCCGGGAGGGGACAGGCGAACAGTTCTTC